This T cell receptor (beta chain) was captured in a study of metastatic and nonmetastatic thyroid tumors. The wider study: Repertoires from malignant and benign thyroid patients were compared across blood and tumor or nodule tissue.

Losses at the gene ends were 5 bases for V and 3 bases for J; bases not matched to a gene: 5. This CDR3 is built from 14 residues. CDR1 is LNHNV, CDR2 YYDKDF, per germline (reference sequence). Study processing details: A distant-metastasis classifier for papillary thyroid cancer was built using CDR3 differences across clinicopathological groups. TCRdb reanalyzed the PCR reads via MiXCR. The V and J calls come from TCRdb's annotation, not from the publication. The sample has about 20,000 clones; 10% to 15% are singletons. Patients had received no treatment of any kind before thyroid surgery. Findings and limits, study-wide: According to reports, the diversity of TCR beta was significantly higher in malignant thyroid tumors than in benign nodules, and this held in both blood and tumor samples.

Notes on this clone: The target antigen is unknown. Other DNA sequences in this specimen translate into the identical CDR3.

The V gene is TRBV15, the J gene TRBJ2-5; TRBD1 aligns across 8 bases. Specimen: blood. The sequence was obtained from a male donor with papillary thyroid cancer or a benign thyroid nodule (not recorded which). Some clones in this sample may be carry-over from other donors' samples. The chain's CDR3 is CATSLGQGEETQYF. The CDR3 nucleotides are TGTGCCACCAGCCTTGGACAGGGAGAAGAGACCCAGTACTTC.